The rows below give T cell receptor beta chains drawn from one sample of a study of PD-1 blockade in mismatch repair-deficient tumors. Measured with immunoSEQ multiplex PCR; TCRdb has only the in-frame clones, and not every one. The data contain around 120,000 clones, about 86% of them seen just once; the ten biggest clones take up roughly 13%. This specimen consisted of peripheral blood, obtained 44 weeks after starting pembrolizumab. The receptor source for this set is an adult with mismatch repair-deficient cancer. The CDR3 runs from the conserved cysteine through the conserved F or W. Fields, in order: CDR3 DNA, CDR3 protein, clone size, V gene, D gene, J gene. D genes are given only for firm matches. Part of the rows lack a size; the others show once, few, many or a class for expanded clones.

cdr3_nt: TGTGCCAGCAGCCACGACTGGACCTACGAGCAGTACTTC
cdr3_aa: CASSHDWTYEQYF
clone_size: NA
v_call: TRBV14
d_call: NA
j_call: TRBJ2-7

cdr3_nt: TGTGCCAGCAGCGTTGGCTACGAGCAGTACTTC
cdr3_aa: CASSVGYEQYF
clone_size: once
v_call: TRBV7-6
d_call: NA
j_call: TRBJ2-7

cdr3_nt: TGTGCCAGCAGTCGCCTAGCGGCCTCCTACAATGAGCAGTTCTTC
cdr3_aa: CASSRLAASYNEQFF
clone_size: NA
v_call: TRBV2
d_call: TRBD2
j_call: TRBJ2-1

cdr3_nt: TGTGCCAGTAGTTTCCAGGGATCCCAAGAGACCCAGTACTTC
cdr3_aa: CASSFQGSQETQYF
clone_size: NA
v_call: TRBV19
d_call: NA
j_call: TRBJ2-5

cdr3_nt: TGTGCCAGCAGCCCGGGGTCTGTGGTAGAGACCCAGTACTTC
cdr3_aa: CASSPGSVVETQYF
clone_size: NA
v_call: TRBV7-9
d_call: NA
j_call: TRBJ2-5

cdr3_nt: TGCGCCAGCAGCCAAGATCGGGGGGCTCATCAGCCCCAGCATTTT
cdr3_aa: CASSQDRGAHQPQHF
clone_size: NA
v_call: TRBV4-3
d_call: NA
j_call: TRBJ1-5

cdr3_nt: TGTGCCAGCAACAGCGTTTCCTACGAGCAGTACTTC
cdr3_aa: CASNSVSYEQYF
clone_size: NA
v_call: TRBV6-1
d_call: NA
j_call: TRBJ2-7

cdr3_nt: TGTGCCAGCAGCGTATATAATCCGGAGTCCCACCCTGGCTACACCTTC
cdr3_aa: CASSVYNPESHPGYTF
clone_size: NA
v_call: TRBV9
d_call: NA
j_call: TRBJ1-2

cdr3_nt: TGTGCCAGCTCACAAACTACACCGGGACCGCTCTATGGCTACACCTTC
cdr3_aa: CASSQTTPGPLYGYTF
clone_size: NA
v_call: TRBV18
d_call: NA
j_call: TRBJ1-2

cdr3_nt: TGTGCCAGCACTTACATAGCGGGAGGGTCCTACGAGCAGTACTTC
cdr3_aa: CASTYIAGGSYEQYF
clone_size: NA
v_call: TRBV6-5
d_call: TRBD2
j_call: TRBJ2-7

cdr3_nt: TGTGCCAGCAGCCTAAGGACAGGGAGATGCACAGATACGCAGTATTTT
cdr3_aa: CASSLRTGRCTDTQYF
clone_size: NA
v_call: TRBV21-1
d_call: NA
j_call: TRBJ2-3

cdr3_nt: TGTGCCAGCAGCTTATCGACAGGACTAGCCAAAAACATTCAGTACTTC
cdr3_aa: CASSLSTGLAKNIQYF
clone_size: NA
v_call: TRBV7-9
d_call: NA
j_call: TRBJ2-4

cdr3_nt: TGTGCCAGTAGTATAGGAGGGTTTCAGCCCCAGCATTTT
cdr3_aa: CASSIGGFQPQHF
clone_size: NA
v_call: TRBV19
d_call: NA
j_call: TRBJ1-5

cdr3_nt: TGTGCCAGCAGACGGGACAGGGCTATTTCTCATGGCTACACCTTC
cdr3_aa: CASRRDRAISHGYTF
clone_size: NA
v_call: TRBV6-1
d_call: TRBD1
j_call: TRBJ1-2

cdr3_nt: TGTGCCAGCAGCTTAGTCTACAATGAGCAGTTCTTC
cdr3_aa: CASSLVYNEQFF
clone_size: few
v_call: TRBV7-9
d_call: NA
j_call: TRBJ2-1

cdr3_nt: TGTGCCAGCAGTTGGGGACAGGTTATCAATGAGCAGTTCTTC
cdr3_aa: CASSWGQVINEQFF
clone_size: NA
v_call: TRBV28
d_call: TRBD1
j_call: TRBJ2-1

cdr3_nt: TGTGCCAGCAGTGTATACCTAAGTAATGAGCAGTTCTTC
cdr3_aa: CASSVYLSNEQFF
clone_size: NA
v_call: TRBV9
d_call: NA
j_call: TRBJ2-1

cdr3_nt: TGTGCCAGCAGCACTCCGCTCCGAGCGGGATACGGAACAGAAAAACTGTTTTTT
cdr3_aa: CASSTPLRAGYGTEKLFF
clone_size: NA
v_call: TRBV5-6
d_call: NA
j_call: TRBJ1-4

cdr3_nt: TGTGCCAGCAGCTTAGTAGGGACAGGGTCTAACTATGGCTACACCTTC
cdr3_aa: CASSLVGTGSNYGYTF
clone_size: NA
v_call: TRBV11-1
d_call: TRBD1
j_call: TRBJ1-2

cdr3_nt: TGTGCCATCAGTGAGTCTGAGACAGGGACCTACGAGCAGTACTTC
cdr3_aa: CAISESETGTYEQYF
clone_size: NA
v_call: TRBV10-3
d_call: TRBD1
j_call: TRBJ2-7

cdr3_nt: TGTGCCAGCAGCTTGACAGGGAGGAACACCGGGGAGCTGTTTTTT
cdr3_aa: CASSLTGRNTGELFF
clone_size: NA
v_call: TRBV7-6
d_call: TRBD1
j_call: TRBJ2-2

cdr3_nt: TGCGCCAGCAGGGACTTAGGTCTTGGCAATGAGCAGTTCTTC
cdr3_aa: CASRDLGLGNEQFF
clone_size: NA
v_call: TRBV5-1
d_call: NA
j_call: TRBJ2-1

cdr3_nt: TGTGCCAGCACCCCATACGGGTTGGGGGGGAGTACAGATACGCAGTATTTT
cdr3_aa: CASTPYGLGGSTDTQYF
clone_size: NA
v_call: TRBV27
d_call: TRBD2
j_call: TRBJ2-3

cdr3_nt: TGTGCCAGCAGCTTTTTGACTCTCTTTACCACAGATACGCAGTATTTT
cdr3_aa: CASSFLTLFTTDTQYF
clone_size: NA
v_call: TRBV7-9
d_call: NA
j_call: TRBJ2-3

cdr3_nt: TGTGCCAGCAGTGAGGGAGGGGGCGCAGACGAGCAGTACTTC
cdr3_aa: CASSEGGGADEQYF
clone_size: once
v_call: TRBV6-1
d_call: NA
j_call: TRBJ2-7

cdr3_nt: TGCGCCAGCAGCTTGGCCAGCGAGACGTTTAGCGAGCAGTACTTC
cdr3_aa: CASSLASETFSEQYF
clone_size: NA
v_call: TRBV5-1
d_call: NA
j_call: TRBJ2-7

cdr3_nt: TGTGCCAGCAGCTTAGCGGGGGAGGTGGTCTTGGAGACCCAGTACTTC
cdr3_aa: CASSLAGEVVLETQYF
clone_size: NA
v_call: TRBV7-6
d_call: NA
j_call: TRBJ2-5

cdr3_nt: TGTGCCAGCAGCTTCCGGCAGTCTTACAATGAGCAGTTCTTC
cdr3_aa: CASSFRQSYNEQFF
clone_size: NA
v_call: TRBV11-3
d_call: NA
j_call: TRBJ2-1

cdr3_nt: TGTGCCAGCAGTGAAGGGTCTACCCGGTTGGGCATTCAGTACTTC
cdr3_aa: CASSEGSTRLGIQYF
clone_size: NA
v_call: TRBV6-1
d_call: NA
j_call: TRBJ2-4

cdr3_nt: TGTGCCAGTAGTTTCCTGACAGGGACAGATACGCAGTATTTT
cdr3_aa: CASSFLTGTDTQYF
clone_size: NA
v_call: TRBV19
d_call: TRBD1
j_call: TRBJ2-3

cdr3_nt: TGTGCCAGCAGTGAATCTGGCTACGAGCAGTACTTC
cdr3_aa: CASSESGYEQYF
clone_size: large
v_call: TRBV6-1
d_call: NA
j_call: TRBJ2-7

cdr3_nt: TGTGCCAGCAGTTTATCGGGGACCTACGAGCAGTACTTC
cdr3_aa: CASSLSGTYEQYF
clone_size: NA
v_call: TRBV28
d_call: NA
j_call: TRBJ2-7

cdr3_nt: TGTGCCAGCAGCCAAGGGACTAGCGGGAGTGAAGAGACCCAGTACTTC
cdr3_aa: CASSQGTSGSEETQYF
clone_size: NA
v_call: TRBV4-2
d_call: TRBD2
j_call: TRBJ2-5

cdr3_nt: TGTGCCAGCAGCTTAATTGGGACTAGGCCTATGAAAGAGACCCAGTACTTC
cdr3_aa: CASSLIGTRPMKETQYF
clone_size: NA
v_call: TRBV7-6
d_call: TRBD2
j_call: TRBJ2-5

cdr3_nt: TGTGCCATCAGTGCCGGACTAGCGGAGAGCACAGATACGCAGTATTTT
cdr3_aa: CAISAGLAESTDTQYF
clone_size: NA
v_call: TRBV10-3
d_call: TRBD2
j_call: TRBJ2-3

cdr3_nt: TGTGCCAGCAGCCTAGGGTGGTCTCAAGAGACCCAGTACTTC
cdr3_aa: CASSLGWSQETQYF
clone_size: once
v_call: TRBV7-9
d_call: NA
j_call: TRBJ2-5

cdr3_nt: TGCGCCAGCAGTGACAGAGACTACGAGCAGTACTTC
cdr3_aa: CASSDRDYEQYF
clone_size: NA
v_call: TRBV10-2
d_call: NA
j_call: TRBJ2-7

cdr3_nt: TGTGCCAGCAGCTTAGATATAACAAGCACAGATACGCAGTATTTT
cdr3_aa: CASSLDITSTDTQYF
clone_size: NA
v_call: TRBV11-3
d_call: NA
j_call: TRBJ2-3

cdr3_nt: TGTGCCAGCTCTCCTTTCAGCGGGCGAACGGATACGCAGTATTTT
cdr3_aa: CASSPFSGRTDTQYF
clone_size: once
v_call: TRBV18
d_call: NA
j_call: TRBJ2-3

cdr3_nt: TGTGCCAGTAGTATTTGGGGAACTAGCACAGATACGCAGTATTTT
cdr3_aa: CASSIWGTSTDTQYF
clone_size: NA
v_call: TRBV19
d_call: NA
j_call: TRBJ2-3

cdr3_nt: TGCAGCGCCCGAAGCCCACCAGGTACAACGAGTGAGCAGTTCTTC
cdr3_aa: CSARSPPGTTSEQFF
clone_size: NA
v_call: TRBV29-1
d_call: NA
j_call: TRBJ2-1